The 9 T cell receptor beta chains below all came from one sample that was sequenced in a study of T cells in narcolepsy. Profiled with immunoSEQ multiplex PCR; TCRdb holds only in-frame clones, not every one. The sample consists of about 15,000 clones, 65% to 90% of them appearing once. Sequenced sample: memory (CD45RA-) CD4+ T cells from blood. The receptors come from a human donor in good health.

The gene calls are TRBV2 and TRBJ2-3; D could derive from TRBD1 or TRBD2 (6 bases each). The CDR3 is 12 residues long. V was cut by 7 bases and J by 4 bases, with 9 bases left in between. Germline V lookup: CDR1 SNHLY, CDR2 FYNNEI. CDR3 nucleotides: TGTGCCAGCAAGGGGGGCGCAGATACGCAGTATTTT. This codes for CASKGGADTQYF. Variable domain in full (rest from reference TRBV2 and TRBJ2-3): EPEVTQTPSHQVTQMGQEVILRCVPISNHLYFYWYRQILGQKVEFLVSFYNNEISEKSEIFDDQFSVERPDGSNFTLKIRSTKLEDSAMYFCASKGGADTQYFGPGTRLTVL.

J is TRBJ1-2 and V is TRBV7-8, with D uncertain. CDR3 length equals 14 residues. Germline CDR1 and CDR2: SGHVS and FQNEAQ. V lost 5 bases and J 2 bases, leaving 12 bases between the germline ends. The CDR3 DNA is TGTGCCAGCAGCCCTAATGGCATCAACTATGGCTACACCTTC. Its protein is CASSPNGINYGYTF.

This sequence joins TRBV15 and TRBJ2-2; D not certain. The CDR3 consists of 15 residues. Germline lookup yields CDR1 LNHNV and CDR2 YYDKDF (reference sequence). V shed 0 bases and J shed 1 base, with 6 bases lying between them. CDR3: CATSRDLGNTGELFF. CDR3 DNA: TGTGCCACCAGCAGAGATCTAGGGAACACCGGGGAGCTGTTTTTT.

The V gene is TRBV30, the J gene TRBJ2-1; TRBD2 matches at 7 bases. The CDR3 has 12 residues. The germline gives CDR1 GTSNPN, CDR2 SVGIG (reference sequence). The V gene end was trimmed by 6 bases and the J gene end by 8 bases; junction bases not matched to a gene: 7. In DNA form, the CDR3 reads TGTGCCTGCGGACTAGGGAGGGATGAGCAGTTCTTC. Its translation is CACGLGRDEQFF.

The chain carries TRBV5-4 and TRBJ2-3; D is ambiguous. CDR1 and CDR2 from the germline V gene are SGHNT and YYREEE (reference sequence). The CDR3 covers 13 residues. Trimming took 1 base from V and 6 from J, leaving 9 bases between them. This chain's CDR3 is CASSLLVADTQYF. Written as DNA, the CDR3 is TGTGCCAGCAGCTTGTTGGTGGCCGATACGCAGTATTTT.

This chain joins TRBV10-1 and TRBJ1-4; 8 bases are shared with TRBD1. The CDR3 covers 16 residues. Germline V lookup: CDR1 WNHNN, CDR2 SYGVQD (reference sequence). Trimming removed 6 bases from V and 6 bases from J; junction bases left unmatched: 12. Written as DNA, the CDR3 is TGCGCCAGCAGGGGCTTTGACAGGGGTAAATATGAAAAACTGTTTTTT. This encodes CASRGFDRGKYEKLFF.

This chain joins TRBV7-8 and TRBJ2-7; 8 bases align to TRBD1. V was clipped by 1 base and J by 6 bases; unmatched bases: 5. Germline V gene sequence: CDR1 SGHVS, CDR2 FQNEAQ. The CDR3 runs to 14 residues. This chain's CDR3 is CASSLGQGPFEQYF. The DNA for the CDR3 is TGTGCCAGCAGCTTAGGACAGGGGCCCTTCGAGCAGTACTTC.

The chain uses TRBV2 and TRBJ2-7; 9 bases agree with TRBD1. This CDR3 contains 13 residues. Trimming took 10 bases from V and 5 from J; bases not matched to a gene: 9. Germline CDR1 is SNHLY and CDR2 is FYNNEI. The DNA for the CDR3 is TGTGCCACCTCGCGGGACAGGGTAAACGAGCAGTACTTC. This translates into CATSRDRVNEQYF.

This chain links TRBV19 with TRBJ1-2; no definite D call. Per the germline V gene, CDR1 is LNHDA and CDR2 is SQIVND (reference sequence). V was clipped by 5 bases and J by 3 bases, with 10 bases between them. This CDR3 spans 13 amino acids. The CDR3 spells CASSPTIHYGYTF. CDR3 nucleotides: TGTGCCAGTAGTCCGACAATTCACTATGGCTACACCTTC.